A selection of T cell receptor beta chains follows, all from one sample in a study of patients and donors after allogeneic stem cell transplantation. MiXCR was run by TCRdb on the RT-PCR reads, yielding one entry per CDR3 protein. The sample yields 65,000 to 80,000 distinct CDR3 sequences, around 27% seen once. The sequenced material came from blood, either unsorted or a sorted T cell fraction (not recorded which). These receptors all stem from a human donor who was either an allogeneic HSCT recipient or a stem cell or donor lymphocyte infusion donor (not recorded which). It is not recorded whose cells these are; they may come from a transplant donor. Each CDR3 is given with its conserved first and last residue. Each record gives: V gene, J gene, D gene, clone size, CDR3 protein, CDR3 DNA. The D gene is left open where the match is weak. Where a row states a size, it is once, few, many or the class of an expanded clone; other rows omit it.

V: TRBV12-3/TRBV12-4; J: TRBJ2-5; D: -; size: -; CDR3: CASGAEGETQYF; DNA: TGTGCCAGCGGGGCCGAAGGGGAGACCCAGTACTTC
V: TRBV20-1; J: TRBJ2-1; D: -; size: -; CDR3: CSGFWSLYNEQFF; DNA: TGTTCAGGTTTTTGGTCCCTCTACAATGAGCAGTTCTTC
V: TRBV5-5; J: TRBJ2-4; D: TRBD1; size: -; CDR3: CASSLEPGQGYKNIQYF; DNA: TGTGCCAGCAGCTTGGAACCGGGACAGGGATACAAAAACATTCAGTACTTC
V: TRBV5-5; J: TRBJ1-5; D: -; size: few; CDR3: CASSLRMGVQPQHF; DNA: TGTGCCAGCAGCTTGAGGATGGGTGTTCAGCCCCAGCATTTT
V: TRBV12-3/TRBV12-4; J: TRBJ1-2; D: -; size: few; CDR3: CATYLWGDDGYTF; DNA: TGTGCCACCTACCTGTGGGGAGACGATGGCTACACCTTC
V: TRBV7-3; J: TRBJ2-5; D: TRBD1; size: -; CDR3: CASSSGTGREETQYF; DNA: TGTGCCAGCAGCTCGGGGACAGGGAGAGAAGAGACCCAGTACTTC
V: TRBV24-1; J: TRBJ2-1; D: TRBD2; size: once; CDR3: CATSGTSGHNEQFF; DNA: TGTGCCACCAGCGGGACTAGCGGACACAATGAGCAGTTCTTC
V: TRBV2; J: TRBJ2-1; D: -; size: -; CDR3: CASSQDIYNEQFF; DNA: TGTGCCAGCAGTCAGGACATCTACAATGAGCAGTTCTTC
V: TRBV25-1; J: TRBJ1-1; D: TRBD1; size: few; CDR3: CASSDWDRGRTEAFF; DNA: TGTGCCAGCAGTGACTGGGACAGGGGGCGAACTGAAGCTTTCTTT
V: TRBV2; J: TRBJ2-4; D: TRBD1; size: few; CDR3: CASSETYLGQGVHIQYF; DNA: TGTGCCAGCAGTGAGACCTACTTGGGACAGGGGGTCCACATTCAGTACTTC
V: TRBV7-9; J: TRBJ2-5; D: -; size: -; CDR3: CASSRDVGETQYF; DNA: TGTGCCAGCAGCCGAGACGTGGGAGAGACCCAGTACTTC
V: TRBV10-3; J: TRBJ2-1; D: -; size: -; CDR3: CAISESTRENEQFF; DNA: TGTGCCATCAGTGAGTCGACTCGGGAAAATGAGCAGTTCTTC
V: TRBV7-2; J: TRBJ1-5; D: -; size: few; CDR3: CASSRDGSEPQHF; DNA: TGTGCCAGCAGCCGGGACGGTTCTGAGCCCCAGCATTTT
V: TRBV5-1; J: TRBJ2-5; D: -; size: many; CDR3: CATRTDQETQYF; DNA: TGCGCCACCCGGACAGACCAAGAGACCCAGTACTTC
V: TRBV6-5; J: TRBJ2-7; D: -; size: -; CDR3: CASSYQGNIYEQYF; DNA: TGTGCCAGCAGTTACCAGGGAAATATTTACGAGCAGTACTTC
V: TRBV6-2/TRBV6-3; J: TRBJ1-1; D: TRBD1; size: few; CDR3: CASSYSTDRVIFDTEAFF; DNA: TGTGCCAGCAGTTACTCGACGGACAGGGTAATCTTCGACACTGAAGCTTTCTTT
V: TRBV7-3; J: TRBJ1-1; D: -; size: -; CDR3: CASSLMGLPEAFF; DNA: TGTGCCAGCAGCTTAATGGGACTCCCCGAAGCTTTCTTT
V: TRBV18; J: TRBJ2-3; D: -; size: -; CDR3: CASSPTSSRTDTQYF; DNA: TGTGCCAGCTCACCGACCTCTAGCAGAACAGATACGCAGTATTTT
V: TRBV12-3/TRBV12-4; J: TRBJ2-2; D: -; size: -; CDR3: CASSFGSTNTGELFF; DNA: TGTGCCAGCAGTTTTGGCAGCACTAACACCGGGGAGCTGTTTTTT
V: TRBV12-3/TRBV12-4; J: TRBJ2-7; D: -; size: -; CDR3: CASSSSWNYEQYF; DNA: TGTGCCAGCAGTTCCTCCTGGAACTACGAGCAGTACTTC
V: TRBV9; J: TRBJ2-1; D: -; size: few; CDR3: CASSVVEGEGNEQFF; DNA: TGTGCCAGCAGCGTAGTAGAGGGAGAGGGCAATGAGCAGTTCTTC
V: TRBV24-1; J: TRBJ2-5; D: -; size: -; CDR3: CATSDSRRYQETQYF; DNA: TGTGCCACCAGTGATTCCAGACGGTACCAAGAGACCCAGTACTTC
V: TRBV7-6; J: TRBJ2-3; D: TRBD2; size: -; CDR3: CASSLGLAGTDTQYF; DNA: TGTGCCAGCAGCTTAGGCCTAGCGGGCACAGATACGCAGTATTTT